These T cell receptor beta chains were read from a single sample in a study of blood T cell repertoires in COVID-19. The table came from immunoSEQ multiplex PCR; TCRdb's copy has only in-frame clones and leaves some out. The table has 55,000 to 65,000 clones, 75% to 95% seen once; the top ten hold 2% to 2.5%. The sample taken for sequencing was peripheral blood. The receptors here all came from a man aged 55 to 70 with acute or convalescent COVID-19. Both conserved end residues are part of each CDR3. Each record gives: CDR3 DNA, CDR3 protein, D gene, J gene, V gene, clone size. D genes are given only for firm matches. For some rows the clone size is stated as once, few or many, or as a class when expanded; others skip it.

DNA: TGTGCCATCAGCTCGAGGCGGGACAGGGACCATCAGCCCCAGCATTTT
CDR3: CAISSRRDRDHQPQHF
D: TRBD1
J: TRBJ1-5
V: TRBV10-3
size: -

DNA: TGTGCCAGCAGCACGGACCCGGGGGGAACTGAAGCTTTCTTT
CDR3: CASSTDPGGTEAFF
D: -
J: TRBJ1-1
V: TRBV5-4
size: -

DNA: TGTGCCAGCAGTTGGAGGAATGGCTACACCTTC
CDR3: CASSWRNGYTF
D: -
J: TRBJ1-2
V: TRBV6-2/TRBV6-3
size: -

DNA: TGTGCCAGCAGCTTGTGGACAGGGAAAAGGGATGTTGGCTACACCTTC
CDR3: CASSLWTGKRDVGYTF
D: TRBD1
J: TRBJ1-2
V: TRBV5-7
size: -

DNA: TGTGCCAGCAGCTTGGACGCGCGGGGCTACGAGCAGTACTTC
CDR3: CASSLDARGYEQYF
D: -
J: TRBJ2-7
V: TRBV5-5
size: -

DNA: TGCGCCAGCAGCTTGGGATCCGGGGAAAGAAACACCATATATTTT
CDR3: CASSLGSGERNTIYF
D: -
J: TRBJ1-3
V: TRBV5-1
size: -

DNA: TGTGCCAGCAGGCCGTCTCTAGGCAATCAGCCCCAGCATTTT
CDR3: CASRPSLGNQPQHF
D: -
J: TRBJ1-5
V: TRBV28
size: -

DNA: TGTGCCAGCAGTCTGGGGACAGGGAAAGACACTGAAGCTTTCTTT
CDR3: CASSLGTGKDTEAFF
D: TRBD1
J: TRBJ1-1
V: TRBV6-5
size: -

DNA: TGTGCCAGCAGCCGCACCCGTTTGCGGGTCACAGATACGCAGTATTTT
CDR3: CASSRTRLRVTDTQYF
D: -
J: TRBJ2-3
V: TRBV3-1/TRBV3-2
size: -

DNA: TGTGCCAGCACAAGGACAGGGGGAGGGATCGAGCAGTTCTTC
CDR3: CASTRTGGGIEQFF
D: TRBD1
J: TRBJ2-1
V: TRBV6-5
size: -

DNA: TGTGCCAGCAGTTTCGCAGGGGGGCACTACGAGCAGTACTTC
CDR3: CASSFAGGHYEQYF
D: -
J: TRBJ2-7
V: TRBV27
size: -

DNA: TGTGCCAGCAGCTTGGTAGGGGAGGACGGGGAGCTGTTTTTT
CDR3: CASSLVGEDGELFF
D: -
J: TRBJ2-2
V: TRBV5-6
size: once

DNA: TGTGCCAGCGGCGTGCGGGGGTCTGGAAACACCATATATTTT
CDR3: CASGVRGSGNTIYF
D: -
J: TRBJ1-3
V: TRBV6-5
size: -

DNA: TGTGCCAGCAGTTTATTGGGGGGATCGATTAGCAATCAGCCCCAGCATTTT
CDR3: CASSLLGGSISNQPQHF
D: -
J: TRBJ1-5
V: TRBV28
size: -

DNA: TGTGCCAGCAGTTACTCGATGGGTAGGCCGGGTGGCTACACCTTC
CDR3: CASSYSMGRPGGYTF
D: -
J: TRBJ1-2
V: TRBV6-7
size: -

DNA: TGTGCCAGCAGTTCCGACAGGGGCCTCTGGCAGCCCCAGCATTTT
CDR3: CASSSDRGLWQPQHF
D: TRBD1
J: TRBJ1-5
V: TRBV6-2/TRBV6-3
size: -

DNA: TGCGCCAGCAGCCAAACGGTGGGAGACTCGATCTATGGCTACACCTTC
CDR3: CASSQTVGDSIYGYTF
D: -
J: TRBJ1-2
V: TRBV4-3
size: -

DNA: TGTGCCAGCAGCCAAGCCCCGTCGGGGGGTTCACCCCTCCACTTT
CDR3: CASSQAPSGGSPLHF
D: -
J: TRBJ1-6
V: TRBV14
size: once

DNA: TGTGCCAGCAGCAGACTAGCGGGAGACGCCGGGGAGCTGTTTTTT
CDR3: CASSRLAGDAGELFF
D: TRBD2
J: TRBJ2-2
V: TRBV11-3
size: once

DNA: TGTGCCAGCAGTGACAGGGGAGGGGGGAACACTGAAGCTTTCTTT
CDR3: CASSDRGGGNTEAFF
D: TRBD1
J: TRBJ1-1
V: TRBV6-2/TRBV6-3
size: -

DNA: TGCGCCAGCAGCCAGGGGGGGGGCGCTTGGACCGGGGAGCTGTTTTTT
CDR3: CASSQGGGAWTGELFF
D: -
J: TRBJ2-2
V: TRBV4-3
size: -

DNA: TGTGCCAGCAGCTTAAGCCCACCTCGGACTAGCGGCTACAATGAGCAGTTCTTC
CDR3: CASSLSPPRTSGYNEQFF
D: TRBD2
J: TRBJ2-1
V: TRBV7-6
size: -

DNA: TGCGCCAGCAGCCCAGGACTAGCGGGAGGGGTAGATACGCAGTATTTT
CDR3: CASSPGLAGGVDTQYF
D: TRBD2
J: TRBJ2-3
V: TRBV5-1
size: -

DNA: TGTGCCACCCGACAGGGAAAGGACACTGAAGCTTTCTTT
CDR3: CATRQGKDTEAFF
D: TRBD1
J: TRBJ1-1
V: TRBV6-5
size: -

DNA: TGTGCCAGCAGCTTACGGAGCGTCTTGGGTAGCGGGAGTCTGGAGACCCAGTACTTC
CDR3: CASSLRSVLGSGSLETQYF
D: TRBD2
J: TRBJ2-5
V: TRBV7-6
size: -

DNA: TGTGCCTGGCTGGCCCAGGAGAACACTGAAGCTTTCTTT
CDR3: CAWLAQENTEAFF
D: -
J: TRBJ1-1
V: TRBV30
size: -

DNA: TGTGCCTGGAGCGCCCCCGGGACTAGCGGGAGGGCTGTCGAGCAGTACTTC
CDR3: CAWSAPGTSGRAVEQYF
D: TRBD2
J: TRBJ2-7
V: TRBV30
size: -

DNA: TGTGCCGTCTGGCCCAATGAGCAGTTCTTC
CDR3: CAVWPNEQFF
D: -
J: TRBJ2-1
V: TRBV21-1
size: -

DNA: TGTGCCAGCAGTCCCCGACAGGGGGTAGGTGGCTACACCTTC
CDR3: CASSPRQGVGGYTF
D: TRBD1
J: TRBJ1-2
V: TRBV6-4
size: -

DNA: TGTGCCAGTAGTATTCGCTCGCGTGGAGCGGTCCCCTACAATGAGCAGTTCTTC
CDR3: CASSIRSRGAVPYNEQFF
D: -
J: TRBJ2-1
V: TRBV19
size: -

DNA: TGTGCCAGCAGCTTTCAGGTTAACACTGAAGCTTTCTTT
CDR3: CASSFQVNTEAFF
D: -
J: TRBJ1-1
V: TRBV11-3
size: -

DNA: TGCGCCAGCAGCCCGGGACAGGGGAGCTCTGGAAACACCATATATTTT
CDR3: CASSPGQGSSGNTIYF
D: TRBD1
J: TRBJ1-3
V: TRBV5-1
size: once

DNA: TGTGCCAGCAGCCCCAGGGGGGTGAGCTCCTACGAGCAGTACTTC
CDR3: CASSPRGVSSYEQYF
D: -
J: TRBJ2-7
V: TRBV7-9
size: -

DNA: TGTGCCAGTAGTATAGGTAGAGCCTTGAACACCGGGGAGCTGTTTTTT
CDR3: CASSIGRALNTGELFF
D: -
J: TRBJ2-2
V: TRBV19
size: -

DNA: TGTGCCAGCAGTTTACTCGACCTAGGGGGCATCGCAGATACGCAGTATTTT
CDR3: CASSLLDLGGIADTQYF
D: TRBD1
J: TRBJ2-3
V: TRBV27
size: -

DNA: TGTGCCAGCAGTATCGCGGCTGCCTACGAGCAGTACTTC
CDR3: CASSIAAAYEQYF
D: -
J: TRBJ2-7
V: TRBV6-6
size: -

DNA: TGTGCCAGCTCACCACCGAAGACAGGGTTTCAGTCCACTGAAGCTTTCTTT
CDR3: CASSPPKTGFQSTEAFF
D: TRBD1
J: TRBJ1-1
V: TRBV18
size: once

DNA: TGTGCCACCAGTGATTCAAATGAAGAGACCCAGTACTTC
CDR3: CATSDSNEETQYF
D: -
J: TRBJ2-5
V: TRBV24-1
size: -

DNA: TGTGCCAGCAGCCAAGATCACGGTGACTTCACCGGGGAGCTGTTTTTT
CDR3: CASSQDHGDFTGELFF
D: -
J: TRBJ2-2
V: TRBV3-1/TRBV3-2
size: few

DNA: TGTGCCAGCAGCCTCCGACACGGTAGAGTTGCTTACCTCACCTACGAGCAGTACTTC
CDR3: CASSLRHGRVAYLTYEQYF
D: -
J: TRBJ2-7
V: TRBV6-4
size: once

DNA: TGTGCCAGCAACCTAGGGGTGGGTTCGCGTGGCTACACCTTC
CDR3: CASNLGVGSRGYTF
D: -
J: TRBJ1-2
V: TRBV7-2
size: -

DNA: TGTGCCAGCAGTTCCCTTCCCGGGACAGGGTATTCCCGAAGCGCCTACAATGAGCAGTTCTTC
CDR3: CASSSLPGTGYSRSAYNEQFF
D: TRBD1
J: TRBJ2-1
V: TRBV28
size: -

DNA: TGTGCCAGCAGCCAAGGGAGGGGTGGCGAAGCTTTCTTT
CDR3: CASSQGRGGEAFF
D: -
J: TRBJ1-1
V: TRBV3-1/TRBV3-2
size: -

DNA: TGTGCCAGCAGTAATCTAGCGCGAAACACACACAATGAGCAGTTCTTC
CDR3: CASSNLARNTHNEQFF
D: -
J: TRBJ2-1
V: TRBV27
size: -

DNA: TGTGCCAGCAGCCCCTCAGGGGGTCCCGGGGAGCTGTTTTTT
CDR3: CASSPSGGPGELFF
D: TRBD1
J: TRBJ2-2
V: TRBV7-3
size: -

DNA: TGTGCCAGCAGCGTATTTCCGGGGGGCGCAAACACTGAAGCTTTCTTT
CDR3: CASSVFPGGANTEAFF
D: -
J: TRBJ1-1
V: TRBV9
size: -

DNA: TGCAGCTCACAGGGGCCCAACTATGGCTACACCTTC
CDR3: CSSQGPNYGYTF
D: TRBD1
J: TRBJ1-2
V: TRBV29-1
size: -

DNA: TGTGCCAGCAGCTTAGAGCGGGAGTCGTCCTACGAGCAGTACTTC
CDR3: CASSLERESSYEQYF
D: TRBD2
J: TRBJ2-7
V: TRBV11-2
size: -

DNA: TGTGCCAGCAGTTTAAGAACGGCGGGATTCACCTACGAGCAGTACTTC
CDR3: CASSLRTAGFTYEQYF
D: -
J: TRBJ2-7
V: TRBV27
size: -

DNA: TGTGCCAGCAGTGTTAATAGCAATCAGCCCCAGCATTTT
CDR3: CASSVNSNQPQHF
D: -
J: TRBJ1-5
V: TRBV25-1
size: -

DNA: TGTGCCAGCAGCGCCTCAAATAAAAAGACTAGCGGGTACTCCTACGAGCAGTACTTC
CDR3: CASSASNKKTSGYSYEQYF
D: TRBD2
J: TRBJ2-7
V: TRBV7-2
size: once

DNA: TGTGCCAGCAGCTCCCTACTAGCGGGTGGCACAGATACGCAGTATTTT
CDR3: CASSSLLAGGTDTQYF
D: TRBD2
J: TRBJ2-3
V: TRBV28
size: -

DNA: TGTGCCAGCAGGAAGGAGGGGTACATTCAGTACTTC
CDR3: CASRKEGYIQYF
D: -
J: TRBJ2-4
V: TRBV2
size: -

DNA: TGTGCCAGTAGTGCGGACTCCCGAGTCCACTTT
CDR3: CASSADSRVHF
D: -
J: TRBJ1-6
V: TRBV19
size: few

DNA: TGCGCCAGCAGCCACCTCAGCGGGGGTAACTACAATGAGCAGTTCTTC
CDR3: CASSHLSGGNYNEQFF
D: TRBD2
J: TRBJ2-1
V: TRBV4-1
size: -

DNA: TGTGCCACCTCCGACTACTACGAGCAGTACTTC
CDR3: CATSDYYEQYF
D: -
J: TRBJ2-7
V: TRBV24-1
size: -

DNA: TGTGCCAGCAGCAGTTTTTGGTCGGCGGGACGCGACAATGAGCAGTTCTTC
CDR3: CASSSFWSAGRDNEQFF
D: -
J: TRBJ2-1
V: TRBV28
size: -

DNA: TGTGCCAGCAGCTTGGCAGGGGGCTCCGGGAGCGGTGAGCAGTTCTTC
CDR3: CASSLAGGSGSGEQFF
D: TRBD1
J: TRBJ2-1
V: TRBV7-2
size: -

DNA: TGCGCCAGCAGCCTTCGGACTAGCGGGAACTCTGAGCAGTTCTTC
CDR3: CASSLRTSGNSEQFF
D: TRBD2
J: TRBJ2-1
V: TRBV4-1
size: once

DNA: TGTGCCAGCAACCACAGGCTGGGCACTGAAGCTTTCTTT
CDR3: CASNHRLGTEAFF
D: -
J: TRBJ1-1
V: TRBV12-3/TRBV12-4
size: -